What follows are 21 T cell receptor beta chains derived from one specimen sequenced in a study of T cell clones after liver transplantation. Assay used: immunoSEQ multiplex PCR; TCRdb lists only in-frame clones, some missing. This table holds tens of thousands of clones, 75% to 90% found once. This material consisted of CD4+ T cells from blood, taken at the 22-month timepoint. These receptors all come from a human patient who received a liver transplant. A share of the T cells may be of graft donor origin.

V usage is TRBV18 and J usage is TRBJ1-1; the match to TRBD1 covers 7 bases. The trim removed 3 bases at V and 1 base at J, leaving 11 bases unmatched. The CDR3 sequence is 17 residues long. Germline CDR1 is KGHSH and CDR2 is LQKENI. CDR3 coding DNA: TGTGCCAGCTCACCGCGGATGGTTGGACAGGCGAACACTGAAGCTTTCTTT. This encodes CASSPRMVGQANTEAFF.

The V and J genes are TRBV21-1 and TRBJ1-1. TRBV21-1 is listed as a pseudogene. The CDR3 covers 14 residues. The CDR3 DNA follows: TGTGCCAGCAGCAAATGTCGGACGGGTCCTGAAGCTTTCTTT. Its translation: CASSKCRTGPEAFF.

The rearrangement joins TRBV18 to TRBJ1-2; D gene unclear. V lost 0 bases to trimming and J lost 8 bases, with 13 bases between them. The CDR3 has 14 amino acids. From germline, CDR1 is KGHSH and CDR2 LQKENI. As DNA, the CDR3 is TGTGCCAGCTCACCACCTTCAAGATTGGGAGGCTACACCTTC. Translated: CASSPPSRLGGYTF.

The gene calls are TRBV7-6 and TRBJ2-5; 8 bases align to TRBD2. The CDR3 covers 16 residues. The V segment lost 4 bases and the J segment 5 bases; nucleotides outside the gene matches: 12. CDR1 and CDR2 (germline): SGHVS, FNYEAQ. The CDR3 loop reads CASSSSRGGLRETQYF. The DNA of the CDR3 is TGTGCCAGCAGCTCGTCTCGGGGGGGCCTCCGGGAGACCCAGTACTTC.

In DNA, the CDR3 is TGTGCCAGTAACGGAGCGGGAGTCTGGGATACGCAGTATTTT. Translated, it gives CASNGAGVWDTQYF. The J gene is TRBJ2-3, the V gene TRBV19; 8 nucleotides align to TRBD2. The CDR3 length is 14 residues. Trimming took 7 bases from V and 6 from J; bases not matched to a gene: 9. The germline V gene has CDR1 LNHDA and CDR2 SQIVND (reference sequence).

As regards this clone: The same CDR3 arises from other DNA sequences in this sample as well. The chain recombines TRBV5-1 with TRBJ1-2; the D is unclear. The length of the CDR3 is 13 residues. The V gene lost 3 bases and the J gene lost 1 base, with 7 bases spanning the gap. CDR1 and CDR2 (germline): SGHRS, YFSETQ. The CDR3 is CASSSGVNYGYTF. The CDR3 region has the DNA TGCGCCAGCAGCTCAGGAGTTAACTATGGCTACACCTTC. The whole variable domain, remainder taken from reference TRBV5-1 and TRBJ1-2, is KAGVTQTPRYLIKTRGQQVTLSCSPISGHRSVSWYQQTPGQGLQFLFEYFSETQRNKGNFPGRFSGRQFSNSRSEMNVSTLELGDSALYLCASSSGVNYGYTFGSGTRLTVV.

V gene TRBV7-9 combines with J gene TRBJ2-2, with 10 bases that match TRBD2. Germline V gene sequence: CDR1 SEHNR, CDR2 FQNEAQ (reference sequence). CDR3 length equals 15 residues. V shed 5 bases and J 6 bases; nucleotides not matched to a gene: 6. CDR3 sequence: CASSRAGGPAGELFF. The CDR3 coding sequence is TGTGCCAGCAGCCGAGCGGGAGGGCCCGCCGGGGAGCTGTTTTTT.

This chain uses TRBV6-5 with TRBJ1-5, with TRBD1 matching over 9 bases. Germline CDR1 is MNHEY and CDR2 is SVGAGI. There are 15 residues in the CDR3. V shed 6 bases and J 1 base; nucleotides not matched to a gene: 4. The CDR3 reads CASRSGTGSNQPQHF. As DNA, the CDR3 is TGTGCCAGCAGGTCCGGGACAGGGAGCAATCAGCCCCAGCATTTT.

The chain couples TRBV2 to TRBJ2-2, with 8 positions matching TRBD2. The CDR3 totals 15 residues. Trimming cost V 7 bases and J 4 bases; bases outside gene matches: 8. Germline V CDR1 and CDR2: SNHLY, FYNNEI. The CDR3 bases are TGTGCCAGCACGGGAGGGCAGGGCATCACCGGGGAGCTGTTTTTT. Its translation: CASTGGQGITGELFF.

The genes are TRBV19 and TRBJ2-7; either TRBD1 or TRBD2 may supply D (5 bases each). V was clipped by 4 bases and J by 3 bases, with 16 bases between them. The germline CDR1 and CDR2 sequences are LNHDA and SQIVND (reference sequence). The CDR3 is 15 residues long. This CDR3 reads CASSNSPGTFYEQYF. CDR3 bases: TGTGCCAGTAGTAACTCTCCCGGGACCTTCTACGAGCAGTACTTC.

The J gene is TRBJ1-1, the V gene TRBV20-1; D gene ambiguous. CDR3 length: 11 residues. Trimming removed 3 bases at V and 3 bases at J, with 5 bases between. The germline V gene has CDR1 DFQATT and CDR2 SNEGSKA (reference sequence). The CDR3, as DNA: TGCAGTGCTAGTGTATACACTGAAGCTTTCTTT. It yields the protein CSASVYTEAFF.

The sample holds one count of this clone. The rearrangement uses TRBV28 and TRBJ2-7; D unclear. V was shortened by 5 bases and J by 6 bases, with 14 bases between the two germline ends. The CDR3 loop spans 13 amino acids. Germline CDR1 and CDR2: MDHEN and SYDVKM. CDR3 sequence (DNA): TGTGCCAGCAGTGTAGGACGTGTCGGCGAGCAGTACTTC. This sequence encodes CASSVGRVGEQYF.

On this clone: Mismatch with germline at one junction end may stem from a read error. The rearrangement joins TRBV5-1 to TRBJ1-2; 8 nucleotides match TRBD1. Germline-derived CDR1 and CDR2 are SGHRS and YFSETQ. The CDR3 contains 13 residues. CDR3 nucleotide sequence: TGCGCCAGCAGCTTGCCGGGACAGGCAGGTCACTTCTTC. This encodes CASSLPGQAGHFF. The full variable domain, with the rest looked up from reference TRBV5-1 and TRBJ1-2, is KAGVTQTPRYLIKTRGQQVTLSCSPISGHRSVSWYQQTPGQGLQFLFEYFSETQRNKGNFPGRFSGRQFSNSRSEMNVSTLELGDSALYLCASSLPGQAGHFFGSGTRLTVV.

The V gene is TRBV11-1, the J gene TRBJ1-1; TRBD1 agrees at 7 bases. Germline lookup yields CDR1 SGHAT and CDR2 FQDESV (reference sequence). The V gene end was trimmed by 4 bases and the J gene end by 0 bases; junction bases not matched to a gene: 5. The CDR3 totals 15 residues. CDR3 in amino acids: CASSWGGQMNTEAFF. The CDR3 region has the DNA TGTGCCAGCAGCTGGGGGGGACAGATGAACACTGAAGCTTTCTTT.

CDR3 amino acids: CASRRLSGGPVGTDTQYF. CDR3 nucleotides: TGTGCCAGCAGGAGGTTGTCGGGGGGGCCTGTTGGTACAGATACGCAGTATTTT. The rearrangement uses TRBV4-2 and TRBJ2-3, with TRBD2 matching over 8 bases. V trimming: 6 bases; J trimming: 3 bases; junction bases outside the gene matches: 17. The CDR3 is made up of 18 amino acids. Per germline, CDR1 LGHNA and CDR2 YNFKEQ.

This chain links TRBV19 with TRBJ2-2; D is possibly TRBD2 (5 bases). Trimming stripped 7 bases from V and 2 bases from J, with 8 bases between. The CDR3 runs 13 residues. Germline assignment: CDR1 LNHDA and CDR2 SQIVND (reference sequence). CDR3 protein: CASKSGNTGELFF. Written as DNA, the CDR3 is TGTGCCAGTAAGTCGGGAAACACCGGGGAGCTGTTTTTT. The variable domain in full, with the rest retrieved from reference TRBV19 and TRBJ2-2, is DGGITQSPKYLFRKEGQNVTLSCEQNLNHDAMYWYRQDPGQGLRLIYYSQIVNDFQKGDIAEGYSVSREKKESFPLTVTSAQKNPTAFYLCASKSGNTGELFFGEGSRLTVL.

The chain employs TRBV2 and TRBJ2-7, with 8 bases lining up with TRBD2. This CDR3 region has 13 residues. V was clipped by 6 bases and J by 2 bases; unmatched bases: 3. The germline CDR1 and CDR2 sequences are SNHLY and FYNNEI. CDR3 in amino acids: CASSGGAAYEQYF. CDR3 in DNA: TGTGCCAGCAGCGGGGGGGCGGCCTACGAGCAGTACTTC. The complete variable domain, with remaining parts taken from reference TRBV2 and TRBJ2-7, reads EPEVTQTPSHQVTQMGQEVILRCVPISNHLYFYWYRQILGQKVEFLVSFYNNEISEKSEIFDDQFSVERPDGSNFTLKIRSTKLEDSAMYFCASSGGAAYEQYFGPGTRLTVT.

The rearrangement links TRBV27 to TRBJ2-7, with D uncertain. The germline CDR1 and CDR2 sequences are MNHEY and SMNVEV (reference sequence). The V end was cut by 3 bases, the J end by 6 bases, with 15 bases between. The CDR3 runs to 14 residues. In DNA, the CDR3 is TGTGCCAGCAGTTTTGGGTCCTTAGACGCCGAGCAGTACTTC. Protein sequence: CASSFGSLDAEQYF.

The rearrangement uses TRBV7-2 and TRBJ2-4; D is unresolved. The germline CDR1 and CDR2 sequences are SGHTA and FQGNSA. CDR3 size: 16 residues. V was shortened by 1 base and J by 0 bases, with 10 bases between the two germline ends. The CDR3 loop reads CASSLEVAIAKNIQYF. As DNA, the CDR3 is TGTGCCAGCAGCTTAGAGGTAGCAATAGCCAAAAACATTCAGTACTTC.

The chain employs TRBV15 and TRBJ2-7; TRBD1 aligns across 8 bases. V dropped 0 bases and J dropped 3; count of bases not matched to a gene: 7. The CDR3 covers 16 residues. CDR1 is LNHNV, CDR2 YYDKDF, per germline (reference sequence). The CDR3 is CATSRDPGTGLYEQYF. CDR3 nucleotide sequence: TGTGCCACCAGCAGAGACCCCGGGACAGGACTCTACGAGCAGTACTTC. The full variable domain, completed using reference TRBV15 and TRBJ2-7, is DAMVIQNPRYQVTQFGKPVTLSCSQTLNHNVMYWYQQKSSQAPKLLFHYYDKDFNNEADTPDNFQSRRPNTSFCFLDIRSPGLGDTAMYLCATSRDPGTGLYEQYFGPGTRLTVT.

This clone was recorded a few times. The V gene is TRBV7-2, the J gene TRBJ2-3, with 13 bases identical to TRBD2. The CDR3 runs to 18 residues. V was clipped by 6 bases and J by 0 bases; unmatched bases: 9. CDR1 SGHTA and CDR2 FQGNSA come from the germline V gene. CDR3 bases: TGTGCCAGCAGTCTTTCGACTAGCGGGGGGCCTAGCACAGATACGCAGTATTTT. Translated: CASSLSTSGGPSTDTQYF.